This T cell receptor (beta chain) was documented in a study of OX40 agonist ivuxolimab in advanced cancers. This CDR3 comprises 14 residues. J lost 2 bases, V lost 8 bases, and 7 bases had no gene match. Germline-derived CDR1 and CDR2 are MNHEY and SMNVEV (reference sequence). In its sample, this clone was seen once. Sequencing was performed with immunoSEQ multiplex PCR; in TCRdb, only in-frame clones are kept and a portion is missing. Among 35,000 to 40,000 clones listed, around 83% were seen once. The TCR comes from an adult with an advanced solid tumor such as melanoma, head and neck, liver or kidney cancer. The gene calls are TRBV27 and TRBJ1-1, with 8 nucleotides matching TRBD1. This specimen was CD4+ or CD8+ T cells sorted from blood, taken in a trial of the OX40 agonist ivuxolimab. The CDR3 sequence: CASAYRGGNTEAFF. The CDR3 nucleotides are TGTGCCAGCGCCTACAGGGGGGGTAACACTGAAGCTTTCTTT.